The rows below give T cell receptor beta chains drawn from one sample of a study of shared clonotypes between healthy human individuals. Only in-frame clones appear in the TCRdb table, and some are missing; sequencing was by immunoSEQ multiplex PCR. The sample records 2 million to 3 million clones, approximately 93% being singletons. Material for sequencing was naive CD4+ T cells from PBMCs. These receptor sequences come from a man aged 18 to 29 in good health. Some clones in this sample may be carry-over from other donors' samples. Both conserved end residues are part of each CDR3. Size is omitted from some rows. Given values are once, few, many or a class for expanded clones.

clone_size,j_call,v_call,cdr3_length,cdr3_aa
NA,TRBJ1-1,TRBV6-1,14,CASSNSWGDTEAFF
once,TRBJ1-5,TRBV6-5,14,CASSYLGLYQPQHF
NA,TRBJ2-2,TRBV28,15,CASSLAGEVTGELFF
NA,TRBJ2-1,TRBV4-2,15,CASSQDIGFFNEQFF
NA,TRBJ2-7,TRBV7-9,15,CASSGTSGSLYEQYF
NA,TRBJ2-3,TRBV6-1,14,CASKAGYSTDTQYF
few,TRBJ1-1,TRBV2,13,CASSDNKNTEAFF
NA,TRBJ2-3,TRBV6-1,18,CASSVRSGRGSWPDTQYF
NA,TRBJ1-2,TRBV7-8,15,CASSLAVGANYGYTF
NA,TRBJ2-5,TRBV19,12,CASSILEGTQYF
NA,TRBJ2-1,TRBV9,16,CASSVSSGRTYNEQFF
NA,TRBJ2-7,TRBV5-1,14,CASSLQGAPYEQYF
NA,TRBJ1-4,TRBV2,16,CASSPGTGGGEEKLFF
NA,TRBJ2-3,TRBV6-1,14,CASTGLGSTDTQYF
NA,TRBJ1-1,TRBV5-1,14,CASSSEGVGTEAFF
NA,TRBJ2-4,TRBV7-2,19,CASSLALAGGPLAKNIQYF
NA,TRBJ1-4,TRBV14,15,CASSRRRATNEKLFF
NA,TRBJ2-5,TRBV4-2,17,CASSQGPGQGAGETQYF
NA,TRBJ2-5,TRBV5-1,18,CASSLARVAGGTQETQYF
once,TRBJ2-3,TRBV2,13,CASLFTGTDTQYF
NA,TRBJ2-5,TRBV5-1,16,CASSLARVHTPETQYF
NA,TRBJ2-6,TRBV28,18,CASSLGTGTPPGANVLTF
NA,TRBJ1-1,TRBV14,13,CASSRQRNTEAFF
few,TRBJ1-5,TRBV6-1,12,CASTYPNQPQHF
NA,TRBJ1-1,TRBV2,12,CASIRDGTEAFF
NA,TRBJ2-2,TRBV5-1,14,CASSLEPGTGELFF
NA,TRBJ2-7,TRBV6-5,12,CASSYRSGEQYF
NA,TRBJ2-7,TRBV11-2,16,CASSHLQRGRFHEQYF
once,TRBJ2-2,TRBV7-2,15,CASSYSGTTTGELFF
NA,TRBJ1-2,TRBV25-1,15,CASTHAGTGNHGYTF
NA,TRBJ2-2,TRBV11-3,14,CASRRGQGTGELFF
NA,TRBJ1-4,TRBV5-1,15,CASRNTGGSEEKLFF
NA,TRBJ2-1,TRBV5-4,14,CASMGQGAGNEQFF
once,TRBJ2-3,TRBV14,14,CASSPRQGADTQYF
NA,TRBJ1-3,TRBV5-1,16,CASSPFDRSSGNTIYF
NA,TRBJ1-5,TRBV19,12,CASGPLAQPQHF
NA,TRBJ2-7,TRBV18,15,CASSGRGDSSYEQYF
NA,NA,TRBV27,13,CASSSRGPYEQYF
NA,TRBJ1-1,TRBV7-3,16,CASSLAGSRGNTEAFF
NA,TRBJ2-1,TRBV20-1,11,CSKTSIDEQFF
NA,TRBJ2-1,TRBV5-1,16,CASSLVGDLSYNEQFF
once,TRBJ1-1,TRBV7-3,13,CASSQDRNTEAFF
once,TRBJ2-1,TRBV5-8,14,CASSPLWGGSEQFF
once,TRBJ2-1,TRBV6-5,16,CASSYSGSGGYNEQFF
NA,TRBJ2-7,TRBV15,12,CATSRDRFGQYF
NA,TRBJ2-3,TRBV27,17,CASSSRTSGRGTDTQYF
NA,TRBJ2-3,TRBV4-3,15,CASSLSLAGADTQYF